A selection of T cell receptor beta chains follows, all from one sample in a study of circulating CD8 cells and anti-PD-1 response in melanoma. MiXCR, applied by TCRdb to the reads, yields one record per CDR3 protein. The top ten hold 5% to 8.5% of the sample, which has several hundred distinct CDR3 sequences, 5% to 5.5% seen once. Material: CD8+ T cells from PBMCs, obtained at baseline or after one month of anti-PD-1 therapy (not recorded which). The receptors shown here come from a human donor with melanoma. The CDR3 runs from the conserved cysteine through the conserved F or W. A D gene is named only where the DNA matches it firmly. Size is stated as once, few, many, or a class for an expanded clone.

V gene	J gene	D gene	clone size	CDR3 DNA	CDR3 protein
TRBV19	TRBJ1-1	-	large	TGTGCCAGTAGTTGGGCGGTAGACACTGAAGCTTTCTTT	CASSWAVDTEAFF
TRBV4-1	TRBJ2-3	TRBD2	medium-sized	TGCGCCAGCAGCCAAGGAAAAAGCGGGGGGTTCACAGATACGCAGTATTTT	CASSQGKSGGFTDTQYF
TRBV2	TRBJ2-1	-	medium-sized	TGTGCCAGCAGTGGCTACAATGAGCAGTTCTTC	CASSGYNEQFF
TRBV6-5	TRBJ2-3	-	medium-sized	TGTGCCAGCAGTTACTCTGGGGGTGCCACAGATACGCAGTATTTT	CASSYSGGATDTQYF
TRBV29-1	TRBJ2-7	-	medium-sized	TGCAGCGTTGAAGCGGATCGCACAAGCTCATACGAGCAGTACTTC	CSVEADRTSSYEQYF
TRBV20-1	TRBJ2-3	TRBD2	large	TGCAGTGCGGACGGACTAGCGGGGGGGCCCCTCCCAGATACGCAGTATTTT	CSADGLAGGPLPDTQYF
TRBV19	TRBJ2-2	TRBD2	medium-sized	TGTGCCAGTAGTCCGTCGACTAGCGGGGGAGGGGAGCTGTTTTTT	CASSPSTSGGGELFF
TRBV28	TRBJ1-2	-	large	TGTGCCAGCAGGGCCCCCGGGGAGGTGGGCGGCTACACCTTC	CASRAPGEVGGYTF